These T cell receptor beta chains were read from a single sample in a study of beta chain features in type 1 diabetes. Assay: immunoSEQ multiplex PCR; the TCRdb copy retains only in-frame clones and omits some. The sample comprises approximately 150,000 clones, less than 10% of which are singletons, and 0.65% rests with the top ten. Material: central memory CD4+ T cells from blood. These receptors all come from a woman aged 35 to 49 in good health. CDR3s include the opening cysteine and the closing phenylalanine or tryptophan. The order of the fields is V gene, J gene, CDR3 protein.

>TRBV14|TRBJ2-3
CASSQERGGVGDTQYF
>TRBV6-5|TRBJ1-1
CASSYRETGGLLEAFF
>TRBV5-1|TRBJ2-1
CASSLAGTGGYNEQFF
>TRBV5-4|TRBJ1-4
CASSRGLSGEKLFF
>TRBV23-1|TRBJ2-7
CASSSGFEVLRSYEQYF
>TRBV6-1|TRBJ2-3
CASSELRVGEGTQYF
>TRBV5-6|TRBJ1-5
CASSSTGPNQPQHF
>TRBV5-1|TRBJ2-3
CASSTPSGGKDTQYF
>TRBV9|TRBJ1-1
CASSAQGNTEAFF
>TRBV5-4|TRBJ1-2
CASSLAAGGGYGYTF
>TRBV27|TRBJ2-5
CASRGVQETQYF
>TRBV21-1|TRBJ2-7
CASSKPRGGKFFGSSYEQYF
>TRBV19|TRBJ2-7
CASSSLQGTYEQYF
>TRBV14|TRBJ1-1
CADKLLGRGLSNTEAFF
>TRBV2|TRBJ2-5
CASRGTGQETQYF
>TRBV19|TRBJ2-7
CASSGLAGISYEQYF
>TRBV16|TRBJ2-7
CASSQSAYEQYF
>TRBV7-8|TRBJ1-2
CASSLARQGWANGYTF
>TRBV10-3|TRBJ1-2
CAISEGAGVDGYTF
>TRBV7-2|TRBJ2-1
CASSLEPAGGEQFF
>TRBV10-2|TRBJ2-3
CASSSTSGGLPGTDTQYF
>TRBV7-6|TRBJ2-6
CASSDYRDRAANVLTF
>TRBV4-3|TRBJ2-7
CASSPRLAGGYEQYF
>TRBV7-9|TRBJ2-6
CASSPPRRVLVGANVLTF
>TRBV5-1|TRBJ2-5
CASSLEPSLETQYF
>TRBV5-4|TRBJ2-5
CASSLDRVQETQYF
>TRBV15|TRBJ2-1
CATSRDKLLANEQFF
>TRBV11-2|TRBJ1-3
CASSLDIGGTGNTIYF
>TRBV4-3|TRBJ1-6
CASSQDFPLRPYNSPLHF
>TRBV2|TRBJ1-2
CASSEVPRGGYTF